This TCR beta chain was recorded in a study of blood T cell repertoires in COVID-19. Study at large: The United States, Italy and Spain provided the acute and convalescent COVID-19 samples.

The data were produced by immunoSEQ multiplex PCR, yet TCRdb's version contains in-frame clones alone and is incomplete. This table holds 360,000 or so clones, 88% found once. Participants were aged about 18 to 100 years, lived in 24 US areas, and enrolled virtually. People in the exposed group encountered a COVID-19 case within 2 weeks before entering the study. This TCR came from a woman aged 25 to 45 who had been exposed to COVID-19. Sequencing input: PBMCs or T cells enriched from blood (not recorded which).

The CDR3 loop is CASSPPPGQGYEQYF. The CDR3 nucleotides read TGTGCCAGCAGCCCTCCACCGGGACAGGGCTACGAGCAGTACTTC. The chain is built from TRBV3-1 (or the pseudogene TRBV3-2) and TRBJ2-7; 9 bases map to TRBD1. Germline-derived CDR1 and CDR2 are LGHDT and YNNKEL (reference sequence). This CDR3 is 15 amino acids long. The junction had 7 bases not matched to a gene; V was cut back by 4 bases and J by 3 bases.